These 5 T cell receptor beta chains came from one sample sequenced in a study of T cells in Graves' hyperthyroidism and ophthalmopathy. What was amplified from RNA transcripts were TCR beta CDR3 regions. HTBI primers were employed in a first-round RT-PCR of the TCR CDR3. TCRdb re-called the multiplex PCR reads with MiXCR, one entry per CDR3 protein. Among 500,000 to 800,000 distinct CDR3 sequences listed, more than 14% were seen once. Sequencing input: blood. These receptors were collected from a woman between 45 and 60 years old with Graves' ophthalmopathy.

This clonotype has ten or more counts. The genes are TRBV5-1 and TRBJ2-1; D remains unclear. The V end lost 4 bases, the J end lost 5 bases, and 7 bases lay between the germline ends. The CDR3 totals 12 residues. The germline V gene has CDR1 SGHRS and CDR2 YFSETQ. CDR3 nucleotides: TGCGCCAGCAGCACGTCAAACAATGAGCAGTTCTTC. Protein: CASSTSNNEQFF.

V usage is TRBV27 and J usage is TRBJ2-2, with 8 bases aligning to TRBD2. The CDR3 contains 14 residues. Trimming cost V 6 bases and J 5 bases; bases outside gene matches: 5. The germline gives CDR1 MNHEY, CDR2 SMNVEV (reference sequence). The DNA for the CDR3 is TGTGCCAGCAGAACAGCGGGAGCTACCGGGGAGCTGTTTTTT. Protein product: CASRTAGATGELFF.

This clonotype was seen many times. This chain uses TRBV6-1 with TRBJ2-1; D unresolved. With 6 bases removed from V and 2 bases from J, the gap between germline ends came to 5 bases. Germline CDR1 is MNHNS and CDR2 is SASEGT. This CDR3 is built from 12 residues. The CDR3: CASRGTYNEQFF. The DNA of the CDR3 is TGTGCCAGCAGGGGGACCTACAATGAGCAGTTCTTC.

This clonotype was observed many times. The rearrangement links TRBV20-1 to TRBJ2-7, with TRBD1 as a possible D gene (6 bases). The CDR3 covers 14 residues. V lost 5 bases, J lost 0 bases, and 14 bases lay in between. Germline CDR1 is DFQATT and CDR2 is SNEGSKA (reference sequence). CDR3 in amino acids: CSASIDRFSYEQYF. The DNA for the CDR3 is TGCAGTGCTTCTATCGACAGGTTCTCCTACGAGCAGTACTTC.

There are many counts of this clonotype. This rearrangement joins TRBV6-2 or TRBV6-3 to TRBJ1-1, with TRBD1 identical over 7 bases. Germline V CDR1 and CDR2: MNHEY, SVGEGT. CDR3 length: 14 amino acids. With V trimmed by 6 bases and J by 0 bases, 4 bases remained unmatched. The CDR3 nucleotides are TGTGCCAGCAGACAGGACAGGATGAACACTGAAGCTTTCTTT. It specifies CASRQDRMNTEAFF.